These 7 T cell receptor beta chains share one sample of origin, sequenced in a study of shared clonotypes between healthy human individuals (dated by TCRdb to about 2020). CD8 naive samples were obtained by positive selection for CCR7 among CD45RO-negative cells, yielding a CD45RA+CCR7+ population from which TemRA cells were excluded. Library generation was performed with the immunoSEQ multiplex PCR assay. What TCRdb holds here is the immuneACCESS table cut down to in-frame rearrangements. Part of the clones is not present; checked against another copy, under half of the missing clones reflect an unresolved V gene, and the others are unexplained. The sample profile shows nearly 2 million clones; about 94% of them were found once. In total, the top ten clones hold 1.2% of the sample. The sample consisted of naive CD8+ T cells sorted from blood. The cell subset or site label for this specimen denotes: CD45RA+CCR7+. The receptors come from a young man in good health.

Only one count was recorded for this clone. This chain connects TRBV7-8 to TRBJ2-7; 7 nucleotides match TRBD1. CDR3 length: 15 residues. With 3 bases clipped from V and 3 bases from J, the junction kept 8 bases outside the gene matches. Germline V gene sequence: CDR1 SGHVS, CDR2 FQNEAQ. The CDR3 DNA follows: TGTGCCAGCAGCTTTCTAGGGGGCGTTGACTACGAGCAGTACTTC. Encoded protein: CASSFLGGVDYEQYF.

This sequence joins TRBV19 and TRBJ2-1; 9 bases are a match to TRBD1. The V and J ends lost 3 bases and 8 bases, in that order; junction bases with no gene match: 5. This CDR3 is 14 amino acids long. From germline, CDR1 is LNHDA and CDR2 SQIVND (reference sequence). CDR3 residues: CASSIRDRVDEQFF. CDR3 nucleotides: TGTGCCAGTAGTATCCGGGACAGGGTCGATGAGCAGTTCTTC.

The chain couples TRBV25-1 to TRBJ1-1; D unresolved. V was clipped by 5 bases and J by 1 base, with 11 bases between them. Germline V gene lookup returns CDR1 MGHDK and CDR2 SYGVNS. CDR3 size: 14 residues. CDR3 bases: TGTGCCAGCAGTATGGGCAGCCCGAACACTGAAGCTTTCTTT. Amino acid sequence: CASSMGSPNTEAFF. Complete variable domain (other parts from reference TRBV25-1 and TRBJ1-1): EADIYQTPRYLVIGTGKKITLECSQTMGHDKMYWYQQDPGMELHLIHYSYGVNSTEKGDLSSESTVSRIRTEHFPLTLESARPSHTSQYLCASSMGSPNTEAFFGQGTRLTVV.

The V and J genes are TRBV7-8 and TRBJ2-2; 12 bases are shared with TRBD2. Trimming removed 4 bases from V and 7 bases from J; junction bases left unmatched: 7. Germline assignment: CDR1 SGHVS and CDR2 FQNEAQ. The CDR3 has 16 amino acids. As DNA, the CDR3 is TGTGCCAGCAGCTACAGACTAGCGGGAGCCGGCGGGGAGCTGTTTTTT. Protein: CASSYRLAGAGGELFF.

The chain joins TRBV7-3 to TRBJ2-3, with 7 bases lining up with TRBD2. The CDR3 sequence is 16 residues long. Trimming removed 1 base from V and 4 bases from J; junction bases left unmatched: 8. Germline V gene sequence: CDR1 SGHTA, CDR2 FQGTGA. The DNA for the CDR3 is TGTGCCAGCAGCTTAATCGCCGGACTAGTGGCAGATACGCAGTATTTT. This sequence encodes CASSLIAGLVADTQYF.

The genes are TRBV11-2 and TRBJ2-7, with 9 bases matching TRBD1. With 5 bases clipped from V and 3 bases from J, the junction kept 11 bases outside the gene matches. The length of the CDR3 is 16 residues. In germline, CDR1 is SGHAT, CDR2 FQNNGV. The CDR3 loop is CASSNGFGTGSYEQYF. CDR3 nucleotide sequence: TGTGCCAGCAGCAATGGGTTCGGGACAGGGAGCTACGAGCAGTACTTC.

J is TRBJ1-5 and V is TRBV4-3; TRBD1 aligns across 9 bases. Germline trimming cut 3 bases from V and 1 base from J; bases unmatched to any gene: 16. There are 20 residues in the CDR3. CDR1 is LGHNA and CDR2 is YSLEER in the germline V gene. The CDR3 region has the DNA TGCGCCAGCAGCCAGGCCGCCGTAACAGGGGGCGCGTTGAGCAATCAGCCCCAGCATTTT. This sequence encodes CASSQAAVTGGALSNQPQHF.